Only a few counts were recorded for the clone carrying this T cell receptor (beta chain). The antigen remains undetermined. The PCR was carried out with 60 Vbeta primers and 13 Jbeta primers. The protocol was immunoSEQ multiplex PCR, while the TCRdb copy is restricted to in-frame clones and leaves out a portion. The repertoire holds fewer than 250,000 clones, 70% to 75% seen once, with about 4.6% in the top ten. The sample is drawn from a study of cytomegalovirus exposure and HLA in healthy donors. Points from the study as a whole: Researchers reported in a later analysis that common viral pathogens appeared linked to several top clusters. Researchers catalogued some 160 TCR beta chains as cytomegalovirus-associated.

This clonotype was obtained from a man younger than 40 in good health and CMV-seropositive. Input material: PBMCs.

CDR3 amino acids: CASSPRGEWDTEAFF. CDR3 sequence (DNA): TGTGCCAGCAGCCCCCGGGGGGAATGGGACACTGAAGCTTTCTTT. The chain is built from TRBV7-9 and TRBJ1-1; possibly TRBD1 for D (5 bases). V dropped 5 bases and J dropped 3 bases, with 16 bases sitting between them. This CDR3 region has 15 residues. Per germline, CDR1 SEHNR and CDR2 FQNEAQ (reference sequence).